This TCR beta chain is from a study of blood T cell repertoires in COVID-19. Authors' methods: Estimation of nucleated cell counts relied on the amplification of reference gene primers. The repertoire was sequenced with immunoSEQ multiplex PCR; TCRdb's copy has only in-frame clones and lacks some. The DNA gave D and trimming, while V, J and clone size come from that table. The repertoire consists of around 29,000 clones, with 85% occurring once and the leading ten covering about 16%. From germline, CDR1 is SGHRS and CDR2 YFSETQ. V lost 4 bases to trimming and J lost 5 bases, with 21 bases between them. The CDR3 covers 16 residues.

The source material was peripheral blood. The chain links TRBV5-1 to TRBJ2-5; a possible D gene is TRBD1 (5 bases). The sequence derives from a woman aged 55-75 years with active COVID-19. The CDR3 is CASSPTGIGSGETQYF. The CDR3 DNA reads as TGCGCCAGCAGCCCCACAGGTATAGGGTCAGGGGAGACCCAGTACTTC.